This entry lists 12 T cell receptor beta chains sequenced from one sample in a study of blood T cell repertoires in COVID-19. Assay: immunoSEQ multiplex PCR; the TCRdb copy retains only in-frame clones and omits some. The top ten hold around 0.95% of the sample, which has roughly 500,000 clones, approximately 89% seen once. What was sequenced was peripheral blood. The receptors come from a man aged 18 to 29 with COVID-19, enrolled during active disease.

The chain joins TRBV3-1 (or the pseudogene TRBV3-2) to TRBJ1-1; D may be TRBD1 (5 bases). The germline CDR1 and CDR2 sequences are LGHDT and YNNKEL (reference sequence). V shed 0 bases and J shed 10 bases, with 9 bases lying between them. The CDR3 consists of 12 residues. CDR3 coding DNA: TGTGCCAGCAGCCAAGAGCGGGGGGGAGCTTTCTTT. It is translated as CASSQERGGAFF.

This sequence joins TRBV15 and TRBJ2-3; 7 bases are shared with TRBD2. The CDR3 extends over 19 amino acids. Germline V gene sequence: CDR1 LNHNV, CDR2 YYDKDF (reference sequence). Unmatched junction bases numbered 21, after V lost 4 bases and J lost 5 bases. The CDR3 loop is CATSTLRNIQRGRRDTQYF. The CDR3, as DNA: TGTGCCACCAGCACACTCCGCAACATCCAGCGGGGTCGCCGAGATACGCAGTATTTT. Based on the CDR3 plus reference TRBV15 and TRBJ2-3, the full variable domain is DAMVIQNPRYQVTQFGKPVTLSCSQTLNHNVMYWYQQKSSQAPKLLFHYYDKDFNNEADTPDNFQSRRPNTSFCFLDIRSPGLGDTAMYLCATSTLRNIQRGRRDTQYFGPGTRLTVL.

J is TRBJ1-5 and V is TRBV30, with 8 bases fitting TRBD1. The V gene end was trimmed by 5 bases and the J gene end by 6 bases; junction bases not matched to a gene: 18. The CDR3 extends over 17 amino acids. Germline V gives CDR1 GTSNPN, CDR2 SVGIG (reference sequence). CDR3 sequence reads: CAWGGWTGFRVSQPQHF. DNA of the CDR3: TGTGCCTGGGGGGGGTGGACAGGGTTTAGGGTTAGTCAGCCCCAGCATTTT.

The chain combines TRBV6-6 with TRBJ2-7, with 7 bases that match TRBD1. The CDR3 is made up of 14 amino acids. Germline V gene sequence: CDR1 MNHNY, CDR2 SVGAGI (reference sequence). V gave up 0 bases and J gave up 3 bases; unmatched junction bases: 2. Here the CDR3 reads CASSYSAGGYEQYF. The CDR3 region has the DNA TGTGCCAGCAGTTACTCCGCAGGGGGCTACGAGCAGTACTTC.

This chain uses TRBV27 with TRBJ2-1, with D possibly TRBD2 on 6 matching bases. The CDR3 runs 14 residues. V lost 3 bases, J lost 6 bases, and 12 bases lay in between. CDR1 and CDR2 from the germline V gene are MNHEY and SMNVEV (reference sequence). CDR3 coding DNA: TGTGCCAGCAGTTTCCGACTAGTACGCAATGAGCAGTTCTTC. It encodes CASSFRLVRNEQFF.

A note on this clone: Other nucleotide sequences from this sample produce the same CDR3. The chain couples TRBV27 to TRBJ2-7; the match to TRBD1 covers 7 bases. J was trimmed by 1 base and V by 3 bases; bases with no gene match: 0. Germline lookup yields CDR1 MNHEY and CDR2 SMNVEV (reference sequence). This CDR3 is built from 13 residues. CDR3 loop: CASSLTGSYEQYF. In DNA form, the CDR3 reads TGTGCCAGCAGTTTGACAGGGTCCTACGAGCAGTACTTC.

This chain joins TRBV29-1 and TRBJ2-1; TRBD2 matches at 7 bases. The V and J ends lost 3 bases and 5 bases, in that order; junction bases with no gene match: 16. This CDR3 has 17 residues. CDR1 and CDR2 (germline): SQVTM, ANQGSEA. CDR3 nucleotides: TGCAGCGTTGACCCACTAGCGAGGAGGGCCATAGACAATGAGCAGTTCTTC. This encodes CSVDPLARRAIDNEQFF.

The chain links TRBV7-9 to TRBJ2-5; possible D gene TRBD1, 5 bases. Germline values: CDR1 SEHNR, CDR2 FQNEAQ (reference sequence). Trimming took 2 bases from V and 0 from J, leaving 7 bases between them. The CDR3 has 14 amino acids. DNA for the CDR3: TGTGCCAGCAGCTTAAGGGGAAACCAAGAGACCCAGTACTTC. Its translation: CASSLRGNQETQYF.

V is TRBV9 and J is TRBJ2-5; no clear D. This CDR3 region has 16 residues. Looked up from germline, CDR1 is SGDLS and CDR2 is YYNGEE. The V end lost 0 bases, the J end lost 2 bases, and 14 bases lay between the germline ends. Written as DNA, the CDR3 is TGTGCCAGCAGCGTAGGAACAGTCCTTCCACAAGAGACCCAGTACTTC. It yields the protein CASSVGTVLPQETQYF. Drawing the rest from reference TRBV9 and TRBJ2-5, the complete variable domain is DSGVTQTPKHLITATGQRVTLRCSPRSGDLSVYWYQQSLDQGLQFLIQYYNGEERAKGNILERFSAQQFPDLHSELNLSSLELGDSALYFCASSVGTVLPQETQYFGPGTRLLVL.

As for this clone: The junction and the germline gene differ at one end; a read error may be behind it. The J gene is TRBJ1-1, the V gene TRBV7-9; 8 bases map to TRBD1. CDR1 is SEHNR, CDR2 FQNEAQ, per germline (reference sequence). The CDR3 is made up of 16 amino acids. CDR3 coding DNA: TGTACCAGCAGCTCCAGACAGGGGCCCTGGAACACTGAAGCTTTCTTT. Residues: CTSSSRQGPWNTEAFF.

The V gene is TRBV29-1, the J gene TRBJ2-3, with D unresolved. Looked up from germline, CDR1 is SQVTM and CDR2 is ANQGSEA. The CDR3 is made up of 11 amino acids. V was trimmed by 4 bases and J by 4 bases, leaving 6 bases between them. This CDR3 reads CSVVRADTQYF. CDR3 DNA: TGCAGCGTTGTCCGAGCAGATACGCAGTATTTT.

The chain joins TRBV6-5 to TRBJ2-7; D may be TRBD1 (6 bases). With 0 bases removed from V and 5 bases from J, the gap between germline ends came to 11 bases. The germline CDR1 and CDR2 sequences are MNHEY and SVGAGI. This CDR3 has 14 amino acids. CDR3 protein: CASSYSGGRDEQYF. DNA for the CDR3: TGTGCCAGCAGTTACTCAGGGGGAAGGGACGAGCAGTACTTC.